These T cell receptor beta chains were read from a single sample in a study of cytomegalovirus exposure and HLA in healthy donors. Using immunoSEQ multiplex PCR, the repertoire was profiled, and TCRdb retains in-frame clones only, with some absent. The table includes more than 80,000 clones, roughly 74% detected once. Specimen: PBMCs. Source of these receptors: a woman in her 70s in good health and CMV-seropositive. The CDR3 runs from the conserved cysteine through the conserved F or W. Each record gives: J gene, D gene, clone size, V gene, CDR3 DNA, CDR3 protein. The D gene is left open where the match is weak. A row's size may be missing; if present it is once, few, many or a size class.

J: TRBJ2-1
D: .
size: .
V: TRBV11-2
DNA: TGTGCCAGCAGCTTAGTAGAGGGAGCCCCTCAGTTCTTC
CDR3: CASSLVEGAPQFF

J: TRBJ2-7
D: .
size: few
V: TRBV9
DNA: TGTGCCAGCAGCGGCCTTGGGGGGGACAGGTTGTCCGAGCAGTACTTC
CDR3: CASSGLGGDRLSEQYF

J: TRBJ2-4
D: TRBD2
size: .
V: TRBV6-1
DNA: TGTGCCAGCAGAAGGACTAGCGGGAGGCCGTACTTC
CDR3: CASRRTSGRPYF

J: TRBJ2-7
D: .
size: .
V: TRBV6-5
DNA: TGTGCCAGCAGTTACTCGGTCGGGGGGCAAGAGCAGTACTTC
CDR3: CASSYSVGGQEQYF

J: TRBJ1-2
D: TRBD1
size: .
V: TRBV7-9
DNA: TGTTCCAGCAGCTCGGGACAGGGGTATAGCTACACCTTC
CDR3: CSSSSGQGYSYTF

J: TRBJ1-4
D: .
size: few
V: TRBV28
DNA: TGTGCCAGCAGTGTTATATTGACAGTGGTAACTAATGAAAAACTGTTTTTT
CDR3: CASSVILTVVTNEKLFF

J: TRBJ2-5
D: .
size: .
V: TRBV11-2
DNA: TGTGCCAGCAGCTCCCTTATGACACTCCAAGAGACCCAGTACTTC
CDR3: CASSSLMTLQETQYF

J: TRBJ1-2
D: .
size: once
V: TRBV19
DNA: .
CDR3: CASSVAEGTHLLF

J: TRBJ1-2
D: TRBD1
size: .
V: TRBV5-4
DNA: TGTGCCAGCAGCTTGGACAGGGGAAACTATGGCTACACCTTC
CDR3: CASSLDRGNYGYTF

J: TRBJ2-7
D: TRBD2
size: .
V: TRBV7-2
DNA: TGTGCCAGCAGCCCCGGGGTGTGGAGCCCTAGCGGGAAATACGAGCAGTACTTC
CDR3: CASSPGVWSPSGKYEQYF

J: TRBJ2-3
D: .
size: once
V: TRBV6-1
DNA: TGTGCCAGCAGTGCCGCGAGAGGGACAGATACGCAGTATTTT
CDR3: CASSAARGTDTQYF

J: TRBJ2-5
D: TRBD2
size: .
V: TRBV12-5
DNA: TGTGCTAGTGGTATATTAGCGGGAGGGCCTCGGGAGACCCAGTACTTC
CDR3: CASGILAGGPRETQYF

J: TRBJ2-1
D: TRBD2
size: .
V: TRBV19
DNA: TGTGCCAGTAGGTCCTCGACAGGGACTAGCGGGAGCAATGAGCAGTTCTTC
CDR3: CASRSSTGTSGSNEQFF

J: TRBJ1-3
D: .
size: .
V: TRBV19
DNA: TGTGCCACCCAACGGGGTGTAACCTCTGGAAACACCATATATTTT
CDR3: CATQRGVTSGNTIYF

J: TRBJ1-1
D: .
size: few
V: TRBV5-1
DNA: TGCGCCAGCCAATTCCAGGGGAACACTGAAGCTTTCTTT
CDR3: CASQFQGNTEAFF

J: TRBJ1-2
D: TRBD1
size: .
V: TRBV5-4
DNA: TGTGCCAGCAGCGGACAGGGACAGGGCCCTGCTGGCTACACCTTC
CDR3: CASSGQGQGPAGYTF

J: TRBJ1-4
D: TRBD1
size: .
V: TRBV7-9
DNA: TGTGCCAGCAGCCACTGGACAGGGGGCAATGAAAAACTGTTTTTT
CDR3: CASSHWTGGNEKLFF

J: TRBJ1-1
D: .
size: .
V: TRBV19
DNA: TGTGCCAGTAGTCCACGGGGGGTTACAATGAACACTGAAGCTTTCTTT
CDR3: CASSPRGVTMNTEAFF

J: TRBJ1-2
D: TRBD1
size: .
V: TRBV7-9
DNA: TGTTCCAGCAGCTTAGAGGGAGACAGGGGAAGCTATGGCTACACCTTC
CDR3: CSSSLEGDRGSYGYTF

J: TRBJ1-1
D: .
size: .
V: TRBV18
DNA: TGTGCCAGCTCACCACAGGGAGGCACTGAAGCTTTCTTT
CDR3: CASSPQGGTEAFF

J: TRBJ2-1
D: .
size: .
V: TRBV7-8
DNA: TGTGCCAGCAGCTCTAGGACTACCCTCTCCTACAATGAGCAGTTCTTC
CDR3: CASSSRTTLSYNEQFF

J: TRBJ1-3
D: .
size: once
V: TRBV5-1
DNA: TGCGCCAGCAGTCGCCGGGGGGGGGAAAACACCATATATTTT
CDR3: CASSRRGGENTIYF

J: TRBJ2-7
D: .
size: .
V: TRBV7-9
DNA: TGTTCCAGCAGCTTAAGCCGGGGATCCCTTTCCTACAAGCAGTACTTC
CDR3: CSSSLSRGSLSYKQYF

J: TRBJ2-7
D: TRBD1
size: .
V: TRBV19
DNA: TGTGCCAGTAGTGTGACAGGGATGTCCTACGAGCAGTACTTC
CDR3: CASSVTGMSYEQYF

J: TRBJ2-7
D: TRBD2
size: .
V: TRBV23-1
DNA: TGCGCCAGCAGTCGAAGGGGGACTAGCGGGAGGGTCCCACGCTCCTACGAGCAGTACTTC
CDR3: CASSRRGTSGRVPRSYEQYF

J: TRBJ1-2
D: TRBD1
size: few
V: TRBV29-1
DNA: TGCAGCGTTGAATCGCAGGGGGGCGGCTACACCTTC
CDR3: CSVESQGGGYTF

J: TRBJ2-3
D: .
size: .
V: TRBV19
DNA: TGTGCCAGTAGTATTCCACGAGTAGGGAGCCAAAGGGATACGCAGTATTTT
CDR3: CASSIPRVGSQRDTQYF

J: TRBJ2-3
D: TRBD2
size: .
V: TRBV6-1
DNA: TGTGCCAGCACCCGCCCTAGCGGGCCCACAGATACGCAGTATTTT
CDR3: CASTRPSGPTDTQYF

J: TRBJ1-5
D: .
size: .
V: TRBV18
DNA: TGTGCCAGCTCACGGACACTCCAGCCCCAGCATTTT
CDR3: CASSRTLQPQHF

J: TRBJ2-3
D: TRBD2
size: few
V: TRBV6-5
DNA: TGTGCCAGCACGAGGGCGGGGGGTGGAGATACGCAGTATTTT
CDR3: CASTRAGGGDTQYF

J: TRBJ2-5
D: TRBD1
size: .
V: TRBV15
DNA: TGTGCCACCAGCGGGAAGGACAGGTTCCAAGAGACCCAGTACTTC
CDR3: CATSGKDRFQETQYF

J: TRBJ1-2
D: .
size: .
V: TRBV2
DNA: TGTGCCAGCAGTGTGAGCTATGGCTACACCTTC
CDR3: CASSVSYGYTF

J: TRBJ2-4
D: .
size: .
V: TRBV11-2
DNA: TGTGCCAGCAGCTTAATGAGGCTAGCCAAAAACATTCAGTACTTC
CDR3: CASSLMRLAKNIQYF

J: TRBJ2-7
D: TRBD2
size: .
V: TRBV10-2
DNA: TGCGCCAGCAGCCTTACGGGAGTAGCGGGAGGGGGCGAGCAGTACTTC
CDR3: CASSLTGVAGGGEQYF

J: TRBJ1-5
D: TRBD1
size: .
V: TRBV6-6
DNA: TGTGCCAGCAGTTCACAGGGGTCTAATCAGCCCCAGCATTTT
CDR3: CASSSQGSNQPQHF

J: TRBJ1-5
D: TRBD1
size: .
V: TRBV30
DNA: TGTGCCTGGAGTCAGGGGGACAGCCGTAATCAGCCCCAGCATTTT
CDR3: CAWSQGDSRNQPQHF

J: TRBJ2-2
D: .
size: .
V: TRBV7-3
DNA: TGTGCCAGCAGCTTGACAGGGAACACCGGGGAGCTGTTTTTT
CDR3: CASSLTGNTGELFF

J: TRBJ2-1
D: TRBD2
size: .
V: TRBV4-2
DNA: TGTGCCAGCAGCCGATTTAGCGGGGGCTCCTACAATGAGCAGTTCTTC
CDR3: CASSRFSGGSYNEQFF

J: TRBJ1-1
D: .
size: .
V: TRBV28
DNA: TGTGCCAGCAGTTTCCCCAGGAACACTGAAGCTTTCTTT
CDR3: CASSFPRNTEAFF

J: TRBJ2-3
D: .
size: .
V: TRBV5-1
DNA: TGCGCCAGCAGCTTGGCCGAGGGGGGGACAGATACGCAGTATTTT
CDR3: CASSLAEGGTDTQYF

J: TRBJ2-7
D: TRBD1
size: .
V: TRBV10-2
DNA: TGCGCCAGCAGCAGACAGGGGGCTTCCTACGAGCAGTACTTC
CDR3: CASSRQGASYEQYF

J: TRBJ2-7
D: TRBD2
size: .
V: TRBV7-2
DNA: TGTGCCAGCAGCTCAGGTCCAGCGGGAGGGGGCTACGAGCAGTACTTC
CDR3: CASSSGPAGGGYEQYF

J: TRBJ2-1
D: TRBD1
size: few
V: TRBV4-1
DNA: TGCGCCAGCAGCCCAGTTCGGGACAGGACCAATGAGCAGTTCTTC
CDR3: CASSPVRDRTNEQFF

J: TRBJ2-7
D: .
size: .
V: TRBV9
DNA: TGTGCCAGCAGCCGGGGAGGGACAGGTACATACGAGCAGTACTTC
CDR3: CASSRGGTGTYEQYF

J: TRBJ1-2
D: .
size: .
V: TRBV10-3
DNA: TGTGCCATCAGTGATCGGGGGGCTTACGGCTACACCTTC
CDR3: CAISDRGAYGYTF